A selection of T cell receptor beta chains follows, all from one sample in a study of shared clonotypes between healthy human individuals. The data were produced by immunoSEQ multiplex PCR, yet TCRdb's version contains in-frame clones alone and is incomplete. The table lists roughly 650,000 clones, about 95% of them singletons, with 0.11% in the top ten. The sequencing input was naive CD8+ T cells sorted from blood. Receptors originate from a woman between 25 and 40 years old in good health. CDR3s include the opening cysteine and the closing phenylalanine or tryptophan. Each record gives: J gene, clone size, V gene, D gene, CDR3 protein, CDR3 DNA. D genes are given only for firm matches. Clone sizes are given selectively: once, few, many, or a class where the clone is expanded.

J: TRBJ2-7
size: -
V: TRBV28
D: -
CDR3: CASSLWGESSYEQYF
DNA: TGTGCCAGCAGTTTATGGGGGGAGAGCTCCTACGAGCAGTACTTC

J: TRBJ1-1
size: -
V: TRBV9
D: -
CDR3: CASSVYVKEGEAFF
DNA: TGTGCCAGCAGCGTATATGTGAAGGAGGGTGAAGCTTTCTTT

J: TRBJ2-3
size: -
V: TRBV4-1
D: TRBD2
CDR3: CASSLKSTSGDSTDTQYF
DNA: TGCGCCAGCAGCTTAAAATCGACTAGCGGGGATAGCACAGATACGCAGTATTTT

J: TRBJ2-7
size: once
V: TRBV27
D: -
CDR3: CASSFDRSSYEQYF
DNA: TGTGCCAGCAGTTTTGACAGGAGCTCCTACGAGCAGTACTTC

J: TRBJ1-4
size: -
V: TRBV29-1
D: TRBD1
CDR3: CSVTGTGDEKLFF
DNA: TGCAGCGTGACCGGGACAGGGGATGAAAAACTGTTTTTT

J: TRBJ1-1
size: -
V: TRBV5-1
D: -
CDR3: CASSLPAMNTEAFF
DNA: TGCGCCAGCAGCTTGCCAGCCATGAACACTGAAGCTTTCTTT

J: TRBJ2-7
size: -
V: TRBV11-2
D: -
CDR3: CASSLGSRGYEQYF
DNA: TGTGCCAGCAGCTTGGGCTCGAGGGGCTACGAGCAGTACTTC

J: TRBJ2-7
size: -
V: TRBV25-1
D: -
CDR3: CASSVNIGFEQYF
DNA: TGTGCCAGCTCAGTGAATATAGGGTTCGAGCAGTACTTC

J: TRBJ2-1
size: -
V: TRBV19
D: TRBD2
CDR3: CASYPSGRAMTSREQFF
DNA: TGTGCCAGTTACCCTAGCGGGAGGGCGATGACATCGCGTGAGCAGTTCTTC

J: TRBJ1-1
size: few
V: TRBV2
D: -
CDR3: CASSSTGKIEAFF
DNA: TGTGCCAGCAGTTCTACAGGGAAGATTGAAGCTTTCTTT

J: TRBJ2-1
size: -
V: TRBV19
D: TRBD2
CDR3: CASSMRAGDNEQFF
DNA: TGTGCCAGTAGTATGCGAGCGGGAGACAATGAGCAGTTCTTC

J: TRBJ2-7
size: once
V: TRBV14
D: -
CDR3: CASRHTGLEQYF
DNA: TGTGCCAGCAGACATACCGGACTCGAGCAGTACTTC

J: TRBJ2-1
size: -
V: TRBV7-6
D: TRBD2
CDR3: CASSLVGGAGERNEQFF
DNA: TGTGCCAGCAGCTTAGTGGGGGGAGCGGGAGAGCGAAATGAGCAGTTCTTC

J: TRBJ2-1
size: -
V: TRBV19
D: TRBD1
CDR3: CASSIDLGTDEQFF
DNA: TGTGCCAGTAGTATAGATCTGGGGACAGATGAGCAGTTCTTC

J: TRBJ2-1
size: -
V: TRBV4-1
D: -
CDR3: CASSQGGVSYNEQFF
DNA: TGCGCCAGCAGCCAAGGAGGGGTATCCTACAATGAGCAGTTCTTC

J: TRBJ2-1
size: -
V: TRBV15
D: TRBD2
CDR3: CATSRAGTSFYNEQFF
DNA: TGTGCCACCAGCAGAGCCGGGACTAGCTTCTACAATGAGCAGTTCTTC

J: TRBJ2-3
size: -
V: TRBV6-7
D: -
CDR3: CASRGGIETDTDTQYF
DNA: TGTGCCAGCAGGGGGGGAATAGAGACTGACACAGATACGCAGTATTTT

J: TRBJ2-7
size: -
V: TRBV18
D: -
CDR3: CASSQISDGLLVYEQYF
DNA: TGTGCCAGCTCACAAATATCGGACGGCCTTCTGGTCTACGAGCAGTACTTC

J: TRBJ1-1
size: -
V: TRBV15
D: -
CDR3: CATSRVPPKTEGNTEAFF
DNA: TGTGCCACCAGCAGAGTACCCCCCAAGACCGAGGGGAACACTGAAGCTTTCTTT

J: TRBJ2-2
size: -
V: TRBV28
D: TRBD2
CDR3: CASSLLAGVRELFF
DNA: TGTGCCAGCAGTTTACTAGCGGGAGTTCGGGAGCTGTTTTTT

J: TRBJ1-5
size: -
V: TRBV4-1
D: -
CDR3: CASSPRAGSNQPQHF
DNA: TGCGCCAGCAGCCCTAGGGCAGGGAGCAATCAGCCCCAGCATTTT

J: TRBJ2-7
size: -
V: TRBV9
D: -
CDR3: CASSVGNIGSYEQYF
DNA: TGTGCCAGCAGCGTAGGGAACATAGGCTCCTACGAGCAGTACTTC

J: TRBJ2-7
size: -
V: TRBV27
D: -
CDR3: CASSSSTGAYEQYF
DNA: TGTGCCAGCAGTTCCTCGACAGGAGCCTACGAGCAGTACTTC

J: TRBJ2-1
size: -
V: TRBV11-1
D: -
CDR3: CASSRTVLVGVAYNEQFF
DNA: TGTGCCAGCAGCCGCACCGTGTTAGTAGGAGTGGCTTACAATGAGCAGTTCTTC

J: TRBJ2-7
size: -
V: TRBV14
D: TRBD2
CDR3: CASSQGSGRTLREQYF
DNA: TGTGCCAGCAGCCAAGGGAGCGGGAGAACTCTCCGCGAGCAGTACTTC

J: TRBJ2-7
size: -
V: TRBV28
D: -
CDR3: CASKLSPSSSYEQYF
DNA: TGTGCCAGCAAGCTCTCGCCCTCCAGCTCCTACGAGCAGTACTTC

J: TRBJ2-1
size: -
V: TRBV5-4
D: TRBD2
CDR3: CASSHPSGSSYNEQFF
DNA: TGTGCCAGCAGCCATCCTAGCGGGAGCTCCTACAATGAGCAGTTCTTC

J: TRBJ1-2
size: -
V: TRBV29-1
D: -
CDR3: CSVENKGGGGYTF
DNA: TGCAGCGTTGAAAATAAAGGAGGGGGTGGCTACACCTTC

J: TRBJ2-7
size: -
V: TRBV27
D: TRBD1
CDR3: CASCISGTGLTYEQYF
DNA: TGTGCCAGCTGCATATCCGGGACAGGCCTAACCTACGAGCAGTACTTC

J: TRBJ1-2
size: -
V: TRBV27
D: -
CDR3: CASSDPGTEVKF
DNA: TGTGCCAGCAGTGACCCCGGGACGGAGGTTAAATTC

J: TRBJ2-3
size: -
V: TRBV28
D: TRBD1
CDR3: CASSLWQGARSDTQYF
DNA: TGTGCCAGCAGTTTATGGCAGGGGGCGCGGTCTGATACGCAGTATTTT

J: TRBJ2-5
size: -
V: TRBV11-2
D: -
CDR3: CASSSVSQETQYF
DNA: TGTGCCAGCAGCTCAGTTTCCCAAGAGACCCAGTACTTC

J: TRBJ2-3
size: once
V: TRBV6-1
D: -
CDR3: CASSEPPASLSTDTQYF
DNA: TGTGCCAGCAGTGAACCCCCCGCATCCCTCAGCACAGATACGCAGTATTTT

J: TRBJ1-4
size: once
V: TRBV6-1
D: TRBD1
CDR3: CASSERQGSTNEKLFF
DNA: TGTGCCAGCAGTGAAAGACAGGGCTCAACTAATGAAAAACTGTTTTTT

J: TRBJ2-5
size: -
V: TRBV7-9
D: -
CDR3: CASSTDQDSRLVRTQYF
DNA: TGTGCCAGCAGTACGGACCAGGACAGCCGGCTCGTGAGGACCCAGTACTTC

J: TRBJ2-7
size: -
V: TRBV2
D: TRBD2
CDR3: CASFGAGRLAPNYEQYF
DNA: TGTGCCAGCTTCGGGGCAGGGCGACTAGCGCCTAACTACGAGCAGTACTTC

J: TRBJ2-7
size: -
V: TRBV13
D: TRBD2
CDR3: CASSFSLSLAGNGEQYF
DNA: TGTGCCAGCAGCTTTTCGTTGAGCCTAGCGGGAAACGGCGAGCAGTACTTC

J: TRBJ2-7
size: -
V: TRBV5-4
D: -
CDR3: CASSDHRIIDSYEQYF
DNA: TGTGCCAGCAGCGACCACAGAATAATAGACTCCTACGAGCAGTACTTC

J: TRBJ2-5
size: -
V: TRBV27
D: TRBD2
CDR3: CASSSRLAGEETQYF
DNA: TGTGCCAGCAGTTCAAGACTAGCGGGAGAGGAGACCCAGTACTTC

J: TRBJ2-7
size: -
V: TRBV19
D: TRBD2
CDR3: CASTGGRAREQYF
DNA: TGTGCCAGTACTGGCGGGAGGGCCAGGGAGCAGTACTTC

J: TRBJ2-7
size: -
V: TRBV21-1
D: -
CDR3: CASSKGRDRGYEQYF
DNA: TGTGCCAGCAGCAAAGGGCGGGACAGGGGTTACGAGCAGTACTTC

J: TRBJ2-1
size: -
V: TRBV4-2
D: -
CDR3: CASSQDVRPVNEQFF
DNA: TGTGCCAGCAGCCAAGATGTAAGGCCTGTAAATGAGCAGTTCTTC

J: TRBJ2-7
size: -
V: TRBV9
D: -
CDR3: CASSPRRGAEQYF
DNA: TGTGCCAGCAGCCCAAGACGGGGGGCCGAGCAGTACTTC

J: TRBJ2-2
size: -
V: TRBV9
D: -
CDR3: CASSVWRDTGELFF
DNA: TGTGCCAGCAGCGTATGGAGAGACACCGGGGAGCTGTTTTTT

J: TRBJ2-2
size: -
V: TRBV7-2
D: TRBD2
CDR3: CASSLSSLAGGNTGELFF
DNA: TGTGCCAGCAGCTTGTCATCACTAGCGGGAGGGAACACCGGGGAGCTGTTTTTT

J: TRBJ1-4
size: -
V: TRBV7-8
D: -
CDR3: CASSFFPERNNEKLFF
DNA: TGTGCCAGCAGCTTCTTTCCCGAGAGGAATAATGAAAAACTGTTTTTT

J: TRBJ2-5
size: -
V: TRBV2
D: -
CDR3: CASSEVWIQETQYF
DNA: TGTGCCAGCAGTGAGGTATGGATCCAAGAGACCCAGTACTTC

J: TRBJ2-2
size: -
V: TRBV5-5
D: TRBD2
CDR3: CASSFRLAGNTGELFF
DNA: TGTGCCAGCAGCTTCAGACTAGCGGGTAACACCGGGGAGCTGTTTTTT

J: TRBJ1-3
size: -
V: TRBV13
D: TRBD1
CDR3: CASSYEPGQASGNTIYF
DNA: TGTGCCAGCAGCTACGAACCGGGACAGGCCTCTGGAAACACCATATATTTT

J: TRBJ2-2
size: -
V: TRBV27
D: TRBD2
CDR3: CASSPLLAGGSGELFF
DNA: TGTGCCAGCAGTCCTCTACTAGCGGGAGGGTCTGGGGAGCTGTTTTTT

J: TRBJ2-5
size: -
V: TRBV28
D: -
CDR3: CASSFRALETQYF
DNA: TGTGCCAGCAGTTTTAGGGCATTGGAGACCCAGTACTTC